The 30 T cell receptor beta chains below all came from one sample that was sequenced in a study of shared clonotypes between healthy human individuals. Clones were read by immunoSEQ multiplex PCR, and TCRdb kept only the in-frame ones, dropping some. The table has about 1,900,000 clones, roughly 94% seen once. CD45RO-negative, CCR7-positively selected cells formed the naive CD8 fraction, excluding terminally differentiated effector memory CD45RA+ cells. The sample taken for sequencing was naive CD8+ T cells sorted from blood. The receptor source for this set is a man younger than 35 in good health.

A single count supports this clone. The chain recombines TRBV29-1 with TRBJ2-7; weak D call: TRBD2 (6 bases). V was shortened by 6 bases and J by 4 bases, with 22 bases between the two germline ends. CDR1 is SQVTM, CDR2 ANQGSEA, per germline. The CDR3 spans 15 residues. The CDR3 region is CSVALGGTAAYEQYF. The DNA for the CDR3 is TGCAGCGTAGCGTTGGGCGGGACGGCCGCATACGAGCAGTACTTC.

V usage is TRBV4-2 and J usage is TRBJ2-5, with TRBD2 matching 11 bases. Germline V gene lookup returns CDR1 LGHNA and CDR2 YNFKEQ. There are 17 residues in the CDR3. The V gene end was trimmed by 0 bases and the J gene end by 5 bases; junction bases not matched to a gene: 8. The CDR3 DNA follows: TGTGCCAGCAGCCAAGAACGTAGCGGGGGGGCTGGGGAGACCCAGTACTTC. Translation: CASSQERSGGAGETQYF.

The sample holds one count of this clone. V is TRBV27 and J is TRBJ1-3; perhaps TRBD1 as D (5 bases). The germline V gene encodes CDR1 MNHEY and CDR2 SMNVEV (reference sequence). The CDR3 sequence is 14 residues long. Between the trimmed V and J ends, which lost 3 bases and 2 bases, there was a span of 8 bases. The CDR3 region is CASSLVGAGNTIYF. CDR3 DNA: TGTGCCAGCAGTTTGGTGGGGGCTGGAAACACCATATATTTT.

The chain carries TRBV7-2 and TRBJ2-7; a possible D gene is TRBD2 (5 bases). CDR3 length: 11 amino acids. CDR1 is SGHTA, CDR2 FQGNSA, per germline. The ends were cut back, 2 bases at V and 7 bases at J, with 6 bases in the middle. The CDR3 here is CASSLTGEQYF. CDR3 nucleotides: TGTGCCAGCAGCTTAACGGGGGAGCAGTACTTC.

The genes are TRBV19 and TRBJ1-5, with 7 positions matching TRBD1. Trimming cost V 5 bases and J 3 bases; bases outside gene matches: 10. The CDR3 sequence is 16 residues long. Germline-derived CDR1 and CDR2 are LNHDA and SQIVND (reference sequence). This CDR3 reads CASSHDREGFNQPQHF. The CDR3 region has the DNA TGTGCCAGTAGTCATGACAGGGAAGGGTTCAATCAGCCCCAGCATTTT.

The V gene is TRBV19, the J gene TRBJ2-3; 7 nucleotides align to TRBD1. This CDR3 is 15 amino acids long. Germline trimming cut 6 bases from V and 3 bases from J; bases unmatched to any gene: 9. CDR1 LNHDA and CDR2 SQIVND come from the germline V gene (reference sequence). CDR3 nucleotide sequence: TGTGCCAGTAGCCTCGGGACAGCCAGGACAGATACGCAGTATTTT. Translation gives CASSLGTARTDTQYF.

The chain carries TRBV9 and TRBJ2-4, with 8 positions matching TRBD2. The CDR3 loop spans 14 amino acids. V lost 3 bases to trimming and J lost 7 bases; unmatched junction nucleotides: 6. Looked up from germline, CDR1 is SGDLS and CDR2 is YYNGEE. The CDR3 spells CASSAVLAGNIQYF. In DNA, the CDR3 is TGTGCCAGCAGCGCGGTGCTAGCGGGCAACATTCAGTACTTC.

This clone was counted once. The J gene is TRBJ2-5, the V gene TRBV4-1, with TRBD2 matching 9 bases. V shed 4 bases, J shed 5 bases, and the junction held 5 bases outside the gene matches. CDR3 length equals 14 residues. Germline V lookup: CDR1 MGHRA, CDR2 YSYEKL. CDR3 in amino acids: CASSPWTSAETQYF. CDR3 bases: TGCGCCAGCAGCCCTTGGACTAGCGCGGAGACCCAGTACTTC.

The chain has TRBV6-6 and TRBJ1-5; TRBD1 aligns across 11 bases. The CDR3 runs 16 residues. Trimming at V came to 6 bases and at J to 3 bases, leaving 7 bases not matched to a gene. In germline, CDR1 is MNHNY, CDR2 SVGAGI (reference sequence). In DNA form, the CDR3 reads TGTGCCAGCAGCCCCGGGACAGGGGGTAACAATCAGCCCCAGCATTTT. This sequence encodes CASSPGTGGNNQPQHF.

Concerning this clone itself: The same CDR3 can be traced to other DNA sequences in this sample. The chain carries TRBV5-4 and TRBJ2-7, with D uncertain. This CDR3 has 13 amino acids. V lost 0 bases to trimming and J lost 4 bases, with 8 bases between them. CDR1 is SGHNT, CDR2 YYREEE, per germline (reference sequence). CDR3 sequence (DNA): TGTGCCAGCAGCTTGGACGCAAGTTACGAGCAGTACTTC. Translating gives CASSLDASYEQYF.

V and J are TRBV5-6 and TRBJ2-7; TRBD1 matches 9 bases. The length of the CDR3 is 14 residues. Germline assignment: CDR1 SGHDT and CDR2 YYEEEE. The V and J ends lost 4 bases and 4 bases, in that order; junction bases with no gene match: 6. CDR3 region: CASSGGTGYYEQYF. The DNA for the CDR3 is TGTGCCAGCAGCGGGGGGACAGGGTATTACGAGCAGTACTTC.

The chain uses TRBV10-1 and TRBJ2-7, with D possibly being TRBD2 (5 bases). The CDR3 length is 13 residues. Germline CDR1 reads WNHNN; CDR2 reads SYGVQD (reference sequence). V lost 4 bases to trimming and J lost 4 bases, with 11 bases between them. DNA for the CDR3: TGCGCCAGCAGTGGGGGAGCGTGGTACGAGCAGTACTTC. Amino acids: CASSGGAWYEQYF.

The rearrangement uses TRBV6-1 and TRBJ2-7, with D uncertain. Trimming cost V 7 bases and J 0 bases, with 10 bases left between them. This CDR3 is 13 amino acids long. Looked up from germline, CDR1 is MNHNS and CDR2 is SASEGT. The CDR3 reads CASTLDNSYEQYF. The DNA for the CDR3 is TGTGCCAGCACCCTAGACAACTCCTACGAGCAGTACTTC.

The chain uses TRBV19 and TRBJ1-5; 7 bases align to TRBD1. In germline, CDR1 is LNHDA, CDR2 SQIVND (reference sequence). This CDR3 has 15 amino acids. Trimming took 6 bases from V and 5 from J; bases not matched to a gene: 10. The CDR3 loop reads CASRVIDREDQPQHF. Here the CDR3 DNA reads TGTGCCAGTAGGGTGATCGACAGGGAAGATCAGCCCCAGCATTTT. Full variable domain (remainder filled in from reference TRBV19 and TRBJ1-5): DGGITQSPKYLFRKEGQNVTLSCEQNLNHDAMYWYRQDPGQGLRLIYYSQIVNDFQKGDIAEGYSVSREKKESFPLTVTSAQKNPTAFYLCASRVIDREDQPQHFGDGTRLSIL.

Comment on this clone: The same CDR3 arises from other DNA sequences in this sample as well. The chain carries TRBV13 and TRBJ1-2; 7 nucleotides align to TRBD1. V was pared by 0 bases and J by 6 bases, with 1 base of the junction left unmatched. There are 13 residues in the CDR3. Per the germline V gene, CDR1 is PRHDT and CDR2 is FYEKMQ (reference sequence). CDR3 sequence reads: CASSLGTGDGYTF. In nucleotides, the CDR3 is TGTGCCAGCAGCTTAGGCACAGGGGATGGCTACACCTTC.

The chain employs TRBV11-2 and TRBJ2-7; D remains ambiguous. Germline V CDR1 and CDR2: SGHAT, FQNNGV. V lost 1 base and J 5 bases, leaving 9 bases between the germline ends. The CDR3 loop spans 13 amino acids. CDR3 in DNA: TGTGCCAGCAGCTTAGGCCCTGAGGACGAGCAGTACTTC. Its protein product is CASSLGPEDEQYF. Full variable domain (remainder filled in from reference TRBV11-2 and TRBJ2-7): EAGVAQSPRYKIIEKRQSVAFWCNPISGHATLYWYQQILGQGPKLLIQFQNNGVVDDSQLPKDRFSAERLKGVDSTLKIQPAKLEDSAVYLCASSLGPEDEQYFGPGTRLTVT.

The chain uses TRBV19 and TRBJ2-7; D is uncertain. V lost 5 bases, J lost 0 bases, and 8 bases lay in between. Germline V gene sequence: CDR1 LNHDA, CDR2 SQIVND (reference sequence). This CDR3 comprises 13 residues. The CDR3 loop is CASSEAPSYEQYF. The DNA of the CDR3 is TGTGCCAGTAGTGAGGCTCCCTCCTACGAGCAGTACTTC. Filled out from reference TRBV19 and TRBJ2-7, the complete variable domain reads DGGITQSPKYLFRKEGQNVTLSCEQNLNHDAMYWYRQDPGQGLRLIYYSQIVNDFQKGDIAEGYSVSREKKESFPLTVTSAQKNPTAFYLCASSEAPSYEQYFGPGTRLTVT.

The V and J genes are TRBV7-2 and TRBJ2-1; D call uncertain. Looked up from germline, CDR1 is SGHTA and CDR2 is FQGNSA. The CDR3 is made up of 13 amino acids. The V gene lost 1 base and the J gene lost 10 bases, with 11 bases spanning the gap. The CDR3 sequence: CASSLGESVEQFF. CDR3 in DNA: TGTGCCAGCAGCTTAGGGGAAAGCGTGGAGCAGTTCTTC.

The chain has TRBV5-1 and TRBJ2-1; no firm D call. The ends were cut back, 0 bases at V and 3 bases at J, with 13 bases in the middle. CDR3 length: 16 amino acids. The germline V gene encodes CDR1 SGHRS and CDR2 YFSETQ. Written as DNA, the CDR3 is TGCGCCAGCAGCTTGGGTGGGCTTCCAGACTACAATGAGCAGTTCTTC. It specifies CASSLGGLPDYNEQFF.

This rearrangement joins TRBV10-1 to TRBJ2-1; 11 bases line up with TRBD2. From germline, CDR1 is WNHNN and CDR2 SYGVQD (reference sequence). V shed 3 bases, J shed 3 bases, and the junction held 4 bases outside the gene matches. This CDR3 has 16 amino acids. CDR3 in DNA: TGCGCCAGCAGTGACCCGCTAGCGGGGGGCTACAATGAGCAGTTCTTC. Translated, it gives CASSDPLAGGYNEQFF.

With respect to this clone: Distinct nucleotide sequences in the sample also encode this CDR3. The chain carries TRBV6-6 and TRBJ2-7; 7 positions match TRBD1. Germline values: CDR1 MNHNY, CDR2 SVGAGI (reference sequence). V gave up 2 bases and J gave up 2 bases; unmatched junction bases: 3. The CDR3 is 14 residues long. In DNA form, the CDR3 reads TGTGCCAGCAGTTACCCGGGACAGACCTACGAGCAGTACTTC. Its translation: CASSYPGQTYEQYF.

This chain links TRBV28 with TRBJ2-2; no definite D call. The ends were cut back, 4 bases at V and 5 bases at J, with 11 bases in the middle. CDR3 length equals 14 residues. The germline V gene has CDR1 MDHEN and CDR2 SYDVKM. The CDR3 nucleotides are TGTGCCAGCAGTTCACGGACCCTGACCGGGGAGCTGTTTTTT. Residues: CASSSRTLTGELFF.

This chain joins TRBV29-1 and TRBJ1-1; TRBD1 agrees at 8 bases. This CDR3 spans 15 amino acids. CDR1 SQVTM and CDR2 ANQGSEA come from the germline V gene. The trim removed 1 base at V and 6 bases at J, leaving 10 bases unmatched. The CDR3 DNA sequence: TGCAGCGTTGAAGCCTACAGGGGGTTGAGGGCTGAAGCTTTCTTT. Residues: CSVEAYRGLRAEAFF.

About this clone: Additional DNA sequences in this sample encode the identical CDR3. The CDR3 DNA follows: TGTGCCAGCAGCGTAGGGACTAGCGGGAGCCACGAGCAGTACTTC. Its protein product is CASSVGTSGSHEQYF. The chain uses TRBV9 and TRBJ2-7, with TRBD2 matching over 13 bases. The junction had 2 bases not matched to a gene; V was cut back by 0 bases and J by 5 bases. Germline loops: CDR1 SGDLS, CDR2 YYNGEE. The CDR3 extends over 15 amino acids.

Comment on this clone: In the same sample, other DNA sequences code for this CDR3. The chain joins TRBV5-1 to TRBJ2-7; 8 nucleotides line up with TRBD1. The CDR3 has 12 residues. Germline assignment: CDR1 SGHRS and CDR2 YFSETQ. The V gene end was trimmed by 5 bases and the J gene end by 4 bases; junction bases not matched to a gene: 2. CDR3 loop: CASSWTGYEQYF. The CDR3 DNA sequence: TGCGCCAGCAGTTGGACAGGGTACGAGCAGTACTTC.

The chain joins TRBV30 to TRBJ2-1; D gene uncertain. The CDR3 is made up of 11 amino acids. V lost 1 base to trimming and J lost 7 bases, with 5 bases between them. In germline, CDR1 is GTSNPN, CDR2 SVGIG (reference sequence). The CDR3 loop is CAWSGINEQFF. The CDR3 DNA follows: TGTGCCTGGAGTGGCATAAATGAGCAGTTCTTC.

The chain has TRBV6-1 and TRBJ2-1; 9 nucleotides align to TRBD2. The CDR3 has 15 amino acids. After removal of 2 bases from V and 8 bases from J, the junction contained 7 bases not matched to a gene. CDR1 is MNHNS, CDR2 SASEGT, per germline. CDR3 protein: CASSEIAGVSDEQFF. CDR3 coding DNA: TGTGCCAGCAGTGAAATAGCGGGGGTAAGCGATGAGCAGTTCTTC.

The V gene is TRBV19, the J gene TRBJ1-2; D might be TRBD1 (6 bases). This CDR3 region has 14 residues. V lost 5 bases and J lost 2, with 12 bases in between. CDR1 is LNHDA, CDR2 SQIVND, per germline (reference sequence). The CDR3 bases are TGTGCCAGTAGTCCGGGGGGCTTAAACTATGGCTACACCTTC. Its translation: CASSPGGLNYGYTF.

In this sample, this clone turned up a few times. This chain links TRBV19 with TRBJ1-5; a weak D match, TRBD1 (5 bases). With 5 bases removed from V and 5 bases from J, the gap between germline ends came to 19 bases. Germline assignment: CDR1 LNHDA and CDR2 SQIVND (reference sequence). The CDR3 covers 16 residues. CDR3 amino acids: CASSLGHGRVDQPQHF. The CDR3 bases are TGTGCCAGTAGTCTTGGGCATGGCAGGGTTGATCAGCCCCAGCATTTT.

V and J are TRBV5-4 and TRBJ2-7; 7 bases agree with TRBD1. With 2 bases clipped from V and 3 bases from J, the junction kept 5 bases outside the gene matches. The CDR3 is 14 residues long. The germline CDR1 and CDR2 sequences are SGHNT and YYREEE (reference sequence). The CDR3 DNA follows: TGTGCCAGCAGCTTTATAGGGGGCAGCTACGAGCAGTACTTC. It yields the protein CASSFIGGSYEQYF. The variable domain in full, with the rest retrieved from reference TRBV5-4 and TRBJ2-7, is ETGVTQSPTHLIKTRGQQVTLRCSSQSGHNTVSWYQQALGQGPQFIFQYYREEENGRGNFPPRFSGLQFPNYSSELNVNALELDDSALYLCASSFIGGSYEQYFGPGTRLTVT.